The T cell receptor beta chain described here comes from a study of cytomegalovirus exposure and HLA in healthy donors. The study's findings and limits: Later analysis identified a missense DCLRE1C variant that was linked to TCR beta V- and J-gene trimming. Per a later analysis, HLA-associated TCR beta chains showed more clonal expansion than other, equally common TCR beta chains.

Trimming cost V 1 base and J 11 bases; bases outside gene matches: 9. The germline V gene encodes CDR1 MDHEN and CDR2 SYDVKM. CDR3 length: 15 residues. Turning to this clone: The antigen remains undetermined.

It was healthy bone marrow donors who served as donors. This PCR relied on a set of 60 Vbeta primers and 13 Jbeta primers. Per the original methods: Later reanalysis found around 74 million unique TCR beta chains, some 10 million of them shared. Method: immunoSEQ multiplex PCR; TCRdb's copy keeps in-frame clones and lacks some. V and J calls and clone size are given by that table; D and trimming were obtained from the DNA. The data hold 100,000 to 150,000 clones, with approximately 80% observed a single time. The TCR was taken from a woman younger than 35 in good health and CMV-seropositive. The chain employs TRBV28 and TRBJ2-7; 12 bases agree with TRBD2. Specimen: PBMCs. The CDR3 DNA sequence: TGTGCCAGCAGTTTATTATCCCTAGCGGGGGGGGGCGAGTACTTC. Its protein is CASSLLSLAGGGEYF.